Sequencing of this T cell receptor beta chain was carried out in a study of human T cells and chemical hapten exposure. Time point here: healthy volunteer bleed at 2 weeks. Sequencing started from total RNA isolated from unfractionated whole blood. As originally analysed: Per sample, the median was approximately 100,000 TCRs, with values from around 24,000 to 710,000. MiXCR was run by TCRdb on the RACE reads, yielding one entry per CDR3 protein. TCRdb's processing, not the study's, gives the V and J calls here. The data contain roughly 100,000 distinct CDR3 sequences, about 8.8% of them seen just once; the ten biggest clones take up around 2.8%. The sequencing input was whole blood. This clonotype was sampled from a female donor in good health. Some clones in this sample may be carry-over from other donors' samples.

The CDR3 region has the DNA TGTGCCAGCAGCACCACAGGGAGAATCGACGAGCAGTACTTC. This encodes CASSTTGRIDEQYF. The rearrangement uses TRBV28 and TRBJ2-7, with D possibly matching TRBD1 (6 bases). V shed 6 bases and J shed 5 bases, with 17 bases lying between them. Germline CDR1 is MDHEN and CDR2 is SYDVKM. This CDR3 has 14 amino acids.